Each of the 27 T cell receptor beta chains below was sequenced from the same sample in a study of response to subunit inactivated influenza vaccine (dated by TCRdb to about 2018). The protocol used for the library was RT-PCR. Sequenced on an Illumina HiSeq 2500. The public sequencing data were trimmed at Q25 with fastp and processed into clonotypes with MiXCR by TCRdb, which kept only in-frame beta chains. Duplicate CDR3 protein sequences are folded into a single record with the most common DNA and genes. The sample table shows over 450,000 distinct CDR3 sequences, and about an eighth are seen once. The ten top clones hold less than 15% of the sample. This specimen's time point label, interpreted: 45 to 55 days after influenza vaccine administration. The sample in question was PBMCs from blood, obtained 35 to 45 days after vaccination. Source of these receptors: a man aged 50-59 years who received an inactivated influenza vaccine. Donor details come from another sample of the same person, matched by shared clones.

The V gene is TRBV21-1, the J gene TRBJ2-7; no DNA check was done on the table's D call, TRBD2. TRBV21-1 is described as a pseudogene. The CDR3 extends over 15 amino acids. The CDR3 spells CASRSSGLSSHEQYF. The CDR3 DNA sequence: TGTGCCAGCAGAAGCTCCGGGCTATCCTCCCACGAGCAGTACTTC.

This rearrangement joins TRBV29-1 to TRBJ2-7; 9 nucleotides line up with TRBD1. With V trimmed by 6 bases and J by 5 bases, 8 bases remained unmatched. CDR1 and CDR2 from the germline V gene are SQVTM and ANQGSEA. The CDR3 runs 13 residues. The CDR3 sequence: CSVRTGERHEQYF. For the CDR3, the DNA is TGCAGCGTCAGGACAGGGGAGCGACACGAGCAGTACTTC.

The chain employs TRBV27 and TRBJ2-5; 9 bases are a match to TRBD1. This CDR3 has 16 residues. Germline CDR1 and CDR2: MNHEY and SMNVEV (reference sequence). V dropped 5 bases and J dropped 5; count of bases not matched to a gene: 12. The CDR3 nucleotides read TGTGCCAGCAGTACAACCGGGACAGGGCTTGGTGAGACCCAGTACTTC. It is translated as CASSTTGTGLGETQYF.

In the case of this clonotype: The junction and the germline gene differ at one end; a read error may be behind it. The rearrangement uses TRBV7-7 and TRBJ2-5; tentatively, D is TRBD1 or TRBD2 (5 bases each). CDR3 length: 15 amino acids. Per germline, CDR1 SSHAT and CDR2 FNYEAQ (reference sequence). The CDR3 DNA is TGTGCTAGCAGCCTGGAACGGGACGGTCGAATGACCCAGTACTTC. This sequence encodes CASSLERDGRMTQYF.

The V and J genes are TRBV7-6 and TRBJ2-4, with D hard to call. This CDR3 region has 15 residues. V lost 1 base and J 1 base, leaving 8 bases between the germline ends. CDR1 and CDR2 (germline): SGHVS, FNYEAQ. CDR3 region: CASSLVHGAKNIQYF. The CDR3 DNA sequence: TGTGCCAGCAGCTTAGTGCATGGGGCCAAAAACATTCAGTACTTC.

As for this clonotype: The CDR3 end shows no conserved phenylalanine or tryptophan, and so a read error is likely. V usage is TRBV15 and J usage is TRBJ2-1, with 9 bases matching TRBD1. Germline CDR1 LNHNV, CDR2 YYDKDF (reference sequence). The V and J ends lost 2 bases and 8 bases, in that order; junction bases with no gene match: 4. The CDR3 totals 14 residues. CDR3 sequence: CATSRSQGAYEQFL. In DNA form, the CDR3 reads TGTGCCACCAGCAGATCACAGGGGGCCTATGAGCAGTTCTTA.

V is TRBV7-2 and J is TRBJ1-1; D unclear. This CDR3 has 14 residues. Looked up from germline, CDR1 is SGHTA and CDR2 is FQGNSA. Trimming removed 5 bases from V and 0 bases from J, with 10 bases in between. CDR3 in amino acids: CASSIGGMNTEAFF. The CDR3 bases are TGTGCCAGCAGCATCGGTGGCATGAACACTGAAGCTTTCTTT.

This clonotype was seen a handful of times. This chain joins TRBV7-2 and TRBJ2-7, with D uncertain. CDR3 length: 12 residues. The V end lost 5 bases, the J end lost 2 bases, and 7 bases lay between the germline ends. In germline, CDR1 is SGHTA, CDR2 FQGNSA. DNA for the CDR3: TGTGCCAGCAGCATAATTACCTACGAGCAGTACTTC. The encoded protein is CASSIITYEQYF.

The CDR3 region has the DNA TGCGCCAGCAAATCGGCCGGGACTCAGTCCTACAATGAGCAGTTCTTC. It yields the protein CASKSAGTQSYNEQFF. The chain links TRBV5-1 to TRBJ2-1; tentatively, D is TRBD2 (6 bases). Germline CDR1 is SGHRS and CDR2 is YFSETQ. V was shortened by 6 bases and J by 1 base, with 17 bases between the two germline ends. The CDR3 spans 16 residues.

This clonotype showed up many times. This rearrangement joins TRBV7-2 to TRBJ2-2; TRBD2 matches at 7 bases. Germline V gene sequence: CDR1 SGHTA, CDR2 FQGNSA. Losses at the gene ends were 1 base for V and 6 bases for J; bases not matched to a gene: 8. CDR3 length equals 16 residues. The DNA for the CDR3 is TGTGCCAGCAGCTTAGGGTACGGGGGGAGCTCCGGGGAGCTGTTTTTT. Protein product: CASSLGYGGSSGELFF.

This clonotype was detected only a few times. The rearrangement joins TRBV29-1 to TRBJ2-1; D unresolved. Germline V CDR1 and CDR2: SQVTM, ANQGSEA. The CDR3 sequence is 12 residues long. The V and J ends lost 5 bases and 5 bases respectively, with 10 bases between them. CDR3 in amino acids: CSVSPRDNEQFF. The CDR3 DNA follows: TGCAGCGTTTCACCCCGCGACAATGAGCAGTTCTTC.

The genes are TRBV27 and TRBJ2-7; the match to TRBD2 covers 8 bases. Germline values: CDR1 MNHEY, CDR2 SMNVEV (reference sequence). The V gene end was trimmed by 6 bases and the J gene end by 3 bases; junction bases not matched to a gene: 13. This CDR3 has 16 amino acids. The CDR3 loop reads CASRLRPGLGVYEQYF. The CDR3 DNA reads TGTGCCAGCAGGCTTAGGCCGGGACTAGGAGTCTACGAGCAGTACTTC.

The V call is TRBV11-2, the J call TRBJ1-1, with TRBD1 matching 10 bases. Germline trimming cut 2 bases from V and 0 bases from J; bases unmatched to any gene: 9. This CDR3 is built from 18 residues. CDR1 and CDR2 from the germline V gene are SGHAT and FQNNGV. The chain's CDR3 is CASSLRNPGQGMNTEAFF. DNA of the CDR3: TGTGCCAGCAGCTTAAGGAATCCGGGACAGGGGATGAACACTGAAGCTTTCTTT.

In this sample, this clonotype turned up many times. The chain employs TRBV20-1 and TRBJ1-2; tentatively, D is TRBD1 (5 bases). Germline-derived CDR1 and CDR2 are DFQATT and SNEGSKA (reference sequence). The CDR3 is 15 amino acids. V was cut by 0 bases and J by 4 bases, with 15 bases left in between. Here the CDR3 DNA reads TGCAGTGCTAGAGATCTGGCAGGGCCTTCCTATGGCTACACCTTC. Translation gives CSARDLAGPSYGYTF.

This clonotype was seen a handful of times. The chain joins TRBV4-2 to TRBJ2-1; TRBD2 matches 11 bases. The CDR3 length is 17 residues. V shed 4 bases, J shed 0 bases, and the junction held 5 bases outside the gene matches. The germline gives CDR1 LGHNA, CDR2 YNFKEQ. The CDR3 DNA follows: TGTGCCAGCAGCCTATTTAGCGGGGGGGACTCCTACAATGAGCAGTTCTTC. Translating it yields CASSLFSGGDSYNEQFF.

V is TRBV15 and J is TRBJ2-7, with D perhaps matching TRBD1 (5 bases). V was clipped by 0 bases and J by 5 bases, with 11 bases between them. Germline V gene data show CDR1 as LNHNV and CDR2 as YYDKDF (reference sequence). The CDR3 has 14 amino acids. CDR3 in amino acids: CATSRDAGIDEQYF. The CDR3 coding sequence is TGTGCCACCAGCAGAGATGCAGGGATCGACGAGCAGTACTTC.

The V and J genes are TRBV20-1 and TRBJ1-5, with D perhaps matching TRBD1 (6 bases). Germline V gives CDR1 DFQATT, CDR2 SNEGSKA (reference sequence). Trimming took off 5 bases at V and 6 bases at J, with 14 bases between the two ends. This CDR3 is built from 13 residues. In DNA form, the CDR3 reads TGCAGTGCTGGCGGGGGGGCTAGTCAGCCCCAGCATTTT. Translation: CSAGGGASQPQHF.

This clonotype turned up a few times. The CDR3 DNA reads TGTGCCAGCAGTGAATGGTGGTTCGGACGTACTAGAACAGGCAATGAGCAGTTCTTC. The encoded protein is CASSEWWFGRTRTGNEQFF. V gene TRBV25-1 combines with J gene TRBJ2-1, with D possibly called TRBD1 or TRBD2 (5 bases each). The V and J ends lost 1 base and 6 bases respectively, with 25 bases between them. Per germline, CDR1 MGHDK and CDR2 SYGVNS. The length of the CDR3 is 19 residues.

The table lists this clonotype with many counts. The V and J genes are TRBV11-2 and TRBJ2-3; D may be TRBD1 (6 bases). The CDR3 sequence is 17 residues long. The V gene's germline CDR1 is SGHAT and CDR2 FQNNGV. Trimming pared 0 bases from V and 2 bases from J, leaving 15 bases between. The CDR3 here is CASSLDRGGMSTDTQYF. CDR3 nucleotides: TGTGCCAGCAGCTTAGATCGTGGGGGCATGTCCACAGATACGCAGTATTTT.

This clonotype has only a few counts. The chain couples TRBV29-1 to TRBJ2-1, with D possibly being TRBD1 (6 bases). The V end lost 7 bases, the J end lost 7 bases, and 17 bases lay between the germline ends. Germline V gene data show CDR1 as SQVTM and CDR2 as ANQGSEA. This CDR3 contains 13 residues. CDR3 DNA sequence: TGCAGCGGTAGTTGGGGACATAGAAATGAGCAGTTCTTC. Translated, it gives CSGSWGHRNEQFF.

This chain links TRBV7-2 with TRBJ2-7, with 10 bases that match TRBD1. This CDR3 contains 13 residues. V was pared by 4 bases and J by 6 bases, with 3 bases of the junction left unmatched. Germline V gene lookup returns CDR1 SGHTA and CDR2 FQGNSA. The CDR3 region has the DNA TGTGCCAGCAGCTCTCGACAGGGGGCCGAGCAGTACTTC. Translating gives CASSSRQGAEQYF.

J is TRBJ2-7 and V is TRBV5-1, with D possibly being TRBD1 (6 bases). This CDR3 comprises 18 residues. CDR1 is SGHRS and CDR2 is YFSETQ in the germline V gene. Trimming left V 4 bases short and J 7 bases short, with 30 bases between. CDR3 loop: CASSQPTRRQAVRGEQYF. As DNA, the CDR3 is TGCGCCAGCAGCCAACCCACTAGGAGACAGGCCGTGAGGGGGGAGCAGTACTTC.

This clonotype has just a few counts. V and J are TRBV7-2 and TRBJ2-2; D call uncertain. Germline V lookup: CDR1 SGHTA, CDR2 FQGNSA. The CDR3 runs 16 residues. Trimming left V 5 bases short and J 0 bases short, with 13 bases between. The chain's CDR3 is CASSHDEHANTGELFF. The CDR3 region has the DNA TGTGCCAGCAGCCACGATGAACACGCGAACACCGGGGAGCTGTTTTTT.

This clonotype was seen a handful of times. This chain connects TRBV6-1 to TRBJ2-1; no clear D. CDR1 is MNHNS, CDR2 SASEGT, per germline. CDR3 size: 13 residues. Trimming cost V 8 bases and J 0 bases, with 8 bases left between them. For the CDR3, the DNA is TGTGCCAGCCAGACAAGCTCCTACAATGAGCAGTTCTTC. It yields the protein CASQTSSYNEQFF.

This clonotype was counted many times. V and J are TRBV4-3 and TRBJ2-5; D remains unclear. Germline CDR1 and CDR2: LGHNA and YSLEER. V lost 4 bases to trimming and J lost 3 bases, with 15 bases between them. This CDR3 region has 15 residues. CDR3: CASSLLPGRKETQYF. Written as DNA, the CDR3 is TGCGCCAGCAGCCTCCTACCCGGCAGAAAAGAGACCCAGTACTTC.

This clonotype has a handful of counts. The V call is TRBV5-4, the J call TRBJ1-6; TRBD1 agrees at 8 bases. Germline-derived CDR1 and CDR2 are SGHNT and YYREEE (reference sequence). The CDR3 has 18 residues. After removal of 3 bases from V and 4 bases from J, the junction contained 12 bases not matched to a gene. The CDR3 DNA reads TGTGCCAGCAGCTCGCAGGGGGCCCTATACGAGTATAATTCACCCCTCCACTTT. Its translation: CASSSQGALYEYNSPLHF. The whole variable domain, filled in from reference TRBV5-4 and TRBJ1-6, reads ETGVTQSPTHLIKTRGQQVTLRCSSQSGHNTVSWYQQALGQGPQFIFQYYREEENGRGNFPPRFSGLQFPNYSSELNVNALELDDSALYLCASSSQGALYEYNSPLHFGNGTRLTVT.

At least ten counts were recorded for this clonotype. The rearrangement joins TRBV7-3 to TRBJ2-2; possibly TRBD2 for D (5 bases). This CDR3 is 14 amino acids long. Between the trimmed V and J ends, which lost 8 bases and 1 base, there was a span of 11 bases. Germline loops: CDR1 SGHTA, CDR2 FQGTGA. In DNA, the CDR3 is TGTGCCAGCGCGCGAGAGGGGAACACCGGGGAGCTGTTTTTT. This encodes CASAREGNTGELFF.